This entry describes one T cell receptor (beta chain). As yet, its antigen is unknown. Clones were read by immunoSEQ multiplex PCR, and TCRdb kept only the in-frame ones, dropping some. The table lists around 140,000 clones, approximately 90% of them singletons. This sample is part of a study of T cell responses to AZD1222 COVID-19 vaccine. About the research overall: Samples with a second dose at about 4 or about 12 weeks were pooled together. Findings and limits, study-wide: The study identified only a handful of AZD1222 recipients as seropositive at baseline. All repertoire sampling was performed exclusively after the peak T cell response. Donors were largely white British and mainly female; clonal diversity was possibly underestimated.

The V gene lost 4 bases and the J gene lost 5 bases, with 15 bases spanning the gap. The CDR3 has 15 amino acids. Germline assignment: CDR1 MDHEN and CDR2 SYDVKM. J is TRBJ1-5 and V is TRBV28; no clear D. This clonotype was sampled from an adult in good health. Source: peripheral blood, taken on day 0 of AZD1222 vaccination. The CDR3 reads CASSSRSPWYQPQHF. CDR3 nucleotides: TGTGCCAGCAGTTCTCGATCCCCTTGGTATCAGCCCCAGCATTTT. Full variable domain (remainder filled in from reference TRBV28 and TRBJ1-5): DVKVTQSSRYLVKRTGEKVFLECVQDMDHENMFWYRQDPGLGLRLIYFSYDVKMKEKGDIPEGYSVSREKKERFSLILESASTNQTSMYLCASSSRSPWYQPQHFGDGTRLSIL.